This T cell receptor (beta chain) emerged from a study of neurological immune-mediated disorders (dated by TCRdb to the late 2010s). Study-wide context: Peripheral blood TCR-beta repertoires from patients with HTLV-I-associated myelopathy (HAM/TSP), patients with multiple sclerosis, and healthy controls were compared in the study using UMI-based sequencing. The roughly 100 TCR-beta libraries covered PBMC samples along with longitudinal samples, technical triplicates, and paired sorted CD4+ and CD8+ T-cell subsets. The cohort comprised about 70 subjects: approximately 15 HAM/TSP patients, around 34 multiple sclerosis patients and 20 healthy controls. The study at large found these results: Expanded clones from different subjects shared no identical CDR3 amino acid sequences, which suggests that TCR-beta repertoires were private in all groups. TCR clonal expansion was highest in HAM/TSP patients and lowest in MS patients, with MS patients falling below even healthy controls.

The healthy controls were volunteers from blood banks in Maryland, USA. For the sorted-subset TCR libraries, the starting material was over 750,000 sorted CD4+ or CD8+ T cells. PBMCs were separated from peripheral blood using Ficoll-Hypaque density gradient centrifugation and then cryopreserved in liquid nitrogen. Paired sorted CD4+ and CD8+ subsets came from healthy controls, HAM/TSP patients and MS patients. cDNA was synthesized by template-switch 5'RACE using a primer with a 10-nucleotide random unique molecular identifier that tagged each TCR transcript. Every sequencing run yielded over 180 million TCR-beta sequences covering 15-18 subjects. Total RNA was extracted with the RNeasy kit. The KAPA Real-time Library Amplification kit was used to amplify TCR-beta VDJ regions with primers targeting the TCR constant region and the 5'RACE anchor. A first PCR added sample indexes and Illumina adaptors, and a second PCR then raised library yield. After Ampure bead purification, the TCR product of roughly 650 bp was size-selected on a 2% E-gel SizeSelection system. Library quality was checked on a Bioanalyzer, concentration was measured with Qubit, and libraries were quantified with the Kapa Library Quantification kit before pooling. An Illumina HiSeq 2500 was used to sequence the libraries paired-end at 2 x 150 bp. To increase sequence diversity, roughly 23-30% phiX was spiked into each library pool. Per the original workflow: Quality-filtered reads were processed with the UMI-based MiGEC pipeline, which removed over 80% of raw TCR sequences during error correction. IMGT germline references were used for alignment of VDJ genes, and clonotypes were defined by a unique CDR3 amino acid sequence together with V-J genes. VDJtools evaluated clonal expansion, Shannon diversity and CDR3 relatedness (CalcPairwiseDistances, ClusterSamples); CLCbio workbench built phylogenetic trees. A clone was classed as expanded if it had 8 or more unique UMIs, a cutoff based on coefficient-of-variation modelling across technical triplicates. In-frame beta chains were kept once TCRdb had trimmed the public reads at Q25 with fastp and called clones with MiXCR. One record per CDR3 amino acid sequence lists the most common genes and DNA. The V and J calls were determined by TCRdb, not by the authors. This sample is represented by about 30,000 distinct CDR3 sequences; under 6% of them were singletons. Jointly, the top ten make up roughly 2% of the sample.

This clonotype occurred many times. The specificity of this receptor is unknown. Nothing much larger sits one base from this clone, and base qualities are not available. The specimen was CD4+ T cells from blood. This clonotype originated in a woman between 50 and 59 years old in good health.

The bases are TGTGCCAGCAAAGAGTCAGGGCGAGGCTACACCTTC. This is translated as CASKESGRGYTF. This chain is built from TRBV27 and TRBJ1-2, with TRBD1 as a weak D call on 5 bases. According to the germline V gene (reference sequence), CDR1 reads MNHEY and CDR2 reads SMNVEV. Cut back by 7 bases and 8 bases, the V and J ends lie 14 bases apart. The CDR3 contains 12 residues, cysteine and phenylalanine counted. The retained sequence is limited to the CDR3, 36 bases, with the frame set at the first base.